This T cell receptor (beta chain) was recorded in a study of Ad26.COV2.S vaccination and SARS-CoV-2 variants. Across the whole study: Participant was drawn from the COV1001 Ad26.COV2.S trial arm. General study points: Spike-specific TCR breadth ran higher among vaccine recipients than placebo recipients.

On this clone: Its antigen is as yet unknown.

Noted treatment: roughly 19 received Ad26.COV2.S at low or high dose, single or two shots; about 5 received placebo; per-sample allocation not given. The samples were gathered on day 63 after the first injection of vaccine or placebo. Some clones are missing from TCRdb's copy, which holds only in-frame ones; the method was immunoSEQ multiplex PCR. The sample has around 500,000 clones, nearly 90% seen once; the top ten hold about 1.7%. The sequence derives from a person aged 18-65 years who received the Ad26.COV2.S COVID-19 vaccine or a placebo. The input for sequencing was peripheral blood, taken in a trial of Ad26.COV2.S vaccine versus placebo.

The CDR3 here is CASRGDQNHRELFF. CDR3 coding DNA: TGTGCCAGCAGGGGGGACCAGAACCACCGGGAGCTGTTTTTT. The chain links TRBV7-9 to TRBJ2-2; perhaps D is TRBD1 or TRBD2 (5 bases each). The germline V gene encodes CDR1 SEHNR and CDR2 FQNEAQ (reference sequence). CDR3 length equals 14 residues. V was clipped by 6 bases and J by 9 bases, with 17 bases between them.